This TCR beta chain originates from a study of cytomegalovirus exposure and HLA in healthy donors. About the study: Drawn from HLA-typed donors, approximately 85 million unique TCRs were held in an early data release.

Overall study results and limits: The study recorded 150 to 200 TCR beta chains that were cytomegalovirus-associated.

Healthy individuals who donated bone marrow served as the donors. In regard to this clone: The antigen is undetermined.

With 60 Vbeta and 13 Jbeta primers, the PCR was carried out. Libraries were prepared by immunoSEQ multiplex PCR; TCRdb keeps only in-frame clonotypes and omits some of them. The data contain more than 80,000 clones, around 76% of them seen just once; the ten biggest clones take up around 5.8%. The junction had 12 bases not matched to a gene; V was cut back by 4 bases and J by 2 bases. Germline CDR1 SGDLS, CDR2 YYNGEE. The CDR3 is made up of 17 amino acids. V usage is TRBV9 and J usage is TRBJ2-3; 8 bases are a match to TRBD2. This TCR derives from a woman aged 50 to 60 in good health and CMV-seropositive. The material sequenced was PBMCs. CDR3 sequence reads: CASSSRGGRGDTDTQYF. CDR3 DNA: TGTGCCAGCAGCTCTAGGGGGGGGCGGGGGGACACAGATACGCAGTATTTT.